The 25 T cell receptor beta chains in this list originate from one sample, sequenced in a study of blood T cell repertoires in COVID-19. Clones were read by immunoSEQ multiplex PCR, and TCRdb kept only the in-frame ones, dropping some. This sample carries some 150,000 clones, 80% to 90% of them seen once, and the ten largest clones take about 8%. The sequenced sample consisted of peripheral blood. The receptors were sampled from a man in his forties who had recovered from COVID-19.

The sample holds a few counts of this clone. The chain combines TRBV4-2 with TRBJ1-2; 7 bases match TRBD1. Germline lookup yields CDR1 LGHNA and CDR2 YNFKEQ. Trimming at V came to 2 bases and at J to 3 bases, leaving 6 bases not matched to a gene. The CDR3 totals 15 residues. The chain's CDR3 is CASSQTGQLYYGYTF. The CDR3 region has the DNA TGTGCCAGCAGCCAAACGGGACAGCTATACTATGGCTACACCTTC.

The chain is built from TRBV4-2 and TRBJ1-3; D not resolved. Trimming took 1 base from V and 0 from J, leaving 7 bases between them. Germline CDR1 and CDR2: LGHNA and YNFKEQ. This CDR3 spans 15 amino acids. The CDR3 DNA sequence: TGTGCCAGCAGCCAAGCTGTGAGCTCTGGAAACACCATATATTTT. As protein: CASSQAVSSGNTIYF.

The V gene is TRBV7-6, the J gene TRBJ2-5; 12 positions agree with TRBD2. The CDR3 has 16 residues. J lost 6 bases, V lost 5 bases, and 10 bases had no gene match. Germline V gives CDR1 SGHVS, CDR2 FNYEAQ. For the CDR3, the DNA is TGTGCCAGCAGCCCCAGGACTAGCGGGATTAGAAAGACCCAGTACTTC. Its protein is CASSPRTSGIRKTQYF.

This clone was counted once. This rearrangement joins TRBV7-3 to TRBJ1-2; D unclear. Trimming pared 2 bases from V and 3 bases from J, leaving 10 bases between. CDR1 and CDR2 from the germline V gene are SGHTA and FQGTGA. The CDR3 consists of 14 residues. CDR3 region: CASSLEASDYGYTF. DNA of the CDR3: TGTGCCAGCAGCTTAGAGGCCAGCGACTATGGCTACACCTTC. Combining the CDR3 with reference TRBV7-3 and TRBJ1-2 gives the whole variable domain GAGVSQTPSNKVTEKGKYVELRCDPISGHTALYWYRQSLGQGPEFLIYFQGTGAADDSGLPNDRFFAVRPEGSVSTLKIQRTERGDSAVYLCASSLEASDYGYTFGSGTRLTVV.

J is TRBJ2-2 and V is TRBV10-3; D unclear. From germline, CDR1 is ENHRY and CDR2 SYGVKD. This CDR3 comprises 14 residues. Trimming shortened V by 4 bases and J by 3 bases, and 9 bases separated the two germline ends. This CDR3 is CAISGTTYTGELFF. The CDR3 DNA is TGTGCCATCAGTGGTACTACTTACACCGGGGAGCTGTTTTTT.

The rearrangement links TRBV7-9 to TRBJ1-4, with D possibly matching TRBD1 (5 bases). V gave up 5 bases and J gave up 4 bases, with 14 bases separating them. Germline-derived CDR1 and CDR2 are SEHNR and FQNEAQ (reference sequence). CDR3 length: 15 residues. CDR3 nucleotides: TGTGCCAGCAGCCCACGGGGGGACGGTAATGAAAAACTGTTTTTT. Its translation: CASSPRGDGNEKLFF.

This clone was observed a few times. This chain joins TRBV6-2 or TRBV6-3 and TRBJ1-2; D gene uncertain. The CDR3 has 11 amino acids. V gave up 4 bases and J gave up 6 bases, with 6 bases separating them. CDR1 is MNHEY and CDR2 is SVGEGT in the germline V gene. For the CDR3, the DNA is TGTGCCAGCAGTTTGTCGGATGGCTACACCTTC. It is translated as CASSLSDGYTF.

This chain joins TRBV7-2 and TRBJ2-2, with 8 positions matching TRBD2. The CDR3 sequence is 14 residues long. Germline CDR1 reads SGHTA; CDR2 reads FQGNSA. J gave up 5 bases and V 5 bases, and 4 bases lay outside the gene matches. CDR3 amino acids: CASSQGLGTGELFF. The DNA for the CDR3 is TGTGCCAGCAGCCAGGGACTAGGGACCGGGGAGCTGTTTTTT.

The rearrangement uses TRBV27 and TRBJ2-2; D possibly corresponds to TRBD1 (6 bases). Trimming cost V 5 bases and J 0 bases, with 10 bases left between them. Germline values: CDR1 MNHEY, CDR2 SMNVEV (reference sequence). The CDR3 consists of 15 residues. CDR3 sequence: CASSIGQSNTGELFF. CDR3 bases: TGTGCCAGCAGTATCGGACAGTCGAACACCGGGGAGCTGTTTTTT.

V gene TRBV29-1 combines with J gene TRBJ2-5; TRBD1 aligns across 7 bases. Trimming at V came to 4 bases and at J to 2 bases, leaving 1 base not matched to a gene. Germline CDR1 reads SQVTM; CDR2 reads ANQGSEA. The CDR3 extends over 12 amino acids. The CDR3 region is CSVARGQETQYF. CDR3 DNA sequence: TGCAGCGTTGCCAGGGGGCAAGAGACCCAGTACTTC.

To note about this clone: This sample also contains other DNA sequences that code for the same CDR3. The CDR3 DNA is TGTGCCAGCAGGGGGACAGGGGGTTACGAGCAGTACTTC. This sequence encodes CASRGTGGYEQYF. The V and J genes are TRBV6-5 and TRBJ2-7, with 11 bases that match TRBD1. The CDR3 runs 13 residues. CDR1 is MNHEY, CDR2 SVGAGI, per germline. The V gene end was trimmed by 6 bases and the J gene end by 4 bases; junction bases not matched to a gene: 2.

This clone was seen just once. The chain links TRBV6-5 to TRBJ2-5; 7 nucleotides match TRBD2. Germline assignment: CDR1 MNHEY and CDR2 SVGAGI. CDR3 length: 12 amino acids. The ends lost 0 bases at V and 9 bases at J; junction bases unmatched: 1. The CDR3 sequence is CASSYSSGPQYF. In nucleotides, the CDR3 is TGTGCCAGCAGTTACTCTAGCGGGCCCCAGTACTTC.

The chain's CDR3 is CASRSGTGSGYTF. The CDR3 region has the DNA TGTGCCAGCAGATCCGGGACAGGGAGCGGCTACACCTTC. The rearrangement links TRBV27 to TRBJ1-2, with 9 bases that match TRBD1. Trimming at V came to 6 bases and at J to 8 bases, leaving 7 bases not matched to a gene. This CDR3 comprises 13 residues. Germline V gives CDR1 MNHEY, CDR2 SMNVEV (reference sequence).

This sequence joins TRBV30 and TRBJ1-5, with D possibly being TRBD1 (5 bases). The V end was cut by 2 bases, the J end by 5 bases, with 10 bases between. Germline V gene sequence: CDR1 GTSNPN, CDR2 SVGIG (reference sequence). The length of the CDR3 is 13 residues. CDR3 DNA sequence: TGTGCCTGGAGTAAACAGGAATATCAGCCCCAGCATTTT. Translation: CAWSKQEYQPQHF.

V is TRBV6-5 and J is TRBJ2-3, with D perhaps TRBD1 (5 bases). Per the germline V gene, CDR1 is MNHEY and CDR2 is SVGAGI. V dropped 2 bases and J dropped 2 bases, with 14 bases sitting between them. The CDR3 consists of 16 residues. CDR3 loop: CASSYGDSYPTDTQYF. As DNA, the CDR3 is TGTGCCAGCAGTTACGGTGACAGCTACCCCACAGATACGCAGTATTTT.

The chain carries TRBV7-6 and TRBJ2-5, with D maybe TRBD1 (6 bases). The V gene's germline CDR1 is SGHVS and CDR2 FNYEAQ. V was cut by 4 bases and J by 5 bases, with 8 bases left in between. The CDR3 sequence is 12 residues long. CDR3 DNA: TGTGCCAGCAGCTCCCAGGGGGAGACCCAGTACTTC. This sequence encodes CASSSQGETQYF.

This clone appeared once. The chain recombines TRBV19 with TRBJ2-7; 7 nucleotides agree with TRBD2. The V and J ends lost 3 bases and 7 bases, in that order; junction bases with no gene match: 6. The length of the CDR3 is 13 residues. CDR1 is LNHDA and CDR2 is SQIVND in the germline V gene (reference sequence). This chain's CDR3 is CASSIAGVSEQYF. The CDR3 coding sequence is TGTGCCAGTAGTATCGCGGGAGTTAGTGAGCAGTACTTC.

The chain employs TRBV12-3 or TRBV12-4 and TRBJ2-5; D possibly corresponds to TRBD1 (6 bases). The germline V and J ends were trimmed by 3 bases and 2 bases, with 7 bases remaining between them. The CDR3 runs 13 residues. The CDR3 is CASSLGAQETQYF. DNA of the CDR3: TGTGCCAGCAGTTTGGGGGCTCAAGAGACCCAGTACTTC.

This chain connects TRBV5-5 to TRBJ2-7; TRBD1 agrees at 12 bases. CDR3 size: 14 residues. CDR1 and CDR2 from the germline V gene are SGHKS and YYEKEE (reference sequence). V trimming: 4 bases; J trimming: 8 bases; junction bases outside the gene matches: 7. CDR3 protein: CASSLPGQGAKQYF. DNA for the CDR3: TGTGCCAGCAGCCTGCCGGGACAGGGGGCGAAGCAGTACTTC.

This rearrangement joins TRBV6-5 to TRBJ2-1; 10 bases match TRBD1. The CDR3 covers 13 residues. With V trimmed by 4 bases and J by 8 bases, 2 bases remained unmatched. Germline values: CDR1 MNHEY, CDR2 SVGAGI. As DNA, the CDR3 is TGTGCCAGCAGTTCGGACAGGGGGGATGAGCAGTTCTTC. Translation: CASSSDRGDEQFF.

As DNA, the CDR3 is TGTGCCAGCAGCCCCGACGGGACAGGAAACACTGAAGCTTTCTTT. Translating it yields CASSPDGTGNTEAFF. The chain uses TRBV9 and TRBJ1-1; 8 nucleotides match TRBD1. The germline gives CDR1 SGDLS, CDR2 YYNGEE. V shed 4 bases and J 2 bases; nucleotides not matched to a gene: 7. CDR3 size: 15 residues.

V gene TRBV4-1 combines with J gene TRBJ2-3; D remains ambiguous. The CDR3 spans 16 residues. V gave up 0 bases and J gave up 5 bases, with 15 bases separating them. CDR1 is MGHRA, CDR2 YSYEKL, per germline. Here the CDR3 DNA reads TGCGCCAGCAGCCAAGATCGTGACCCCCCGGGAGATACGCAGTATTTT. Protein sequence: CASSQDRDPPGDTQYF.

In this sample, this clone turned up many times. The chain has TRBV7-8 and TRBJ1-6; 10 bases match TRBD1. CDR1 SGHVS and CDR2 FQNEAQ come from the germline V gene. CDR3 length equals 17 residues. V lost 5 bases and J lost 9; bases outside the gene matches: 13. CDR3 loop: CASSVRPGRTGGSPLHF. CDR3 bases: TGTGCCAGCAGCGTACGACCGGGACGGACAGGGGGTTCACCCCTCCACTTT.

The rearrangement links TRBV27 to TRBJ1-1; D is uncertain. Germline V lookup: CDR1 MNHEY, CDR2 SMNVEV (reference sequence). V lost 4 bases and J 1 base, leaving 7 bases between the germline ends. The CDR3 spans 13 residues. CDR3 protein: CASSWASNTEAFF. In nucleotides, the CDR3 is TGTGCCAGCAGTTGGGCATCGAACACTGAAGCTTTCTTT.

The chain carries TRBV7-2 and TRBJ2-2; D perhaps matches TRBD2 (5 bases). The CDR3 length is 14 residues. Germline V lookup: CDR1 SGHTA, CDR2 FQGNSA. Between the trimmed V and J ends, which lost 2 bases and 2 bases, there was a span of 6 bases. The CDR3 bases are TGTGCCAGCAGCTTACGGGGTAACACCGGGGAGCTGTTTTTT. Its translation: CASSLRGNTGELFF. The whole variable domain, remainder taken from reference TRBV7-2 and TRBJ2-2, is GAGVSQSPSNKVTEKGKDVELRCDPISGHTALYWYRQSLGQGLEFLIYFQGNSAPDKSGLPSDRFSAERTGGSVSTLTIQRTQQEDSAVYLCASSLRGNTGELFFGEGSRLTVL.